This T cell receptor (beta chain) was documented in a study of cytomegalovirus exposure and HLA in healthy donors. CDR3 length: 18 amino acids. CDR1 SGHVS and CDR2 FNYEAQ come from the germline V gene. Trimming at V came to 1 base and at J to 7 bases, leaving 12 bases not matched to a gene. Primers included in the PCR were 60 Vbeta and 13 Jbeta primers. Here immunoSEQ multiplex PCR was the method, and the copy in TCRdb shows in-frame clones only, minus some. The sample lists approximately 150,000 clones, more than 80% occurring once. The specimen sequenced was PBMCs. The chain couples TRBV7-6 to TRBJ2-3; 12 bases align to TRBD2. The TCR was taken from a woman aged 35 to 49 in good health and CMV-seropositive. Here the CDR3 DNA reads TGTGCCAGCAGCTTAGAAGGCCCCCTTGGACTAGCGGGGAATACGCAGTATTTT. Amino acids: CASSLEGPLGLAGNTQYF.